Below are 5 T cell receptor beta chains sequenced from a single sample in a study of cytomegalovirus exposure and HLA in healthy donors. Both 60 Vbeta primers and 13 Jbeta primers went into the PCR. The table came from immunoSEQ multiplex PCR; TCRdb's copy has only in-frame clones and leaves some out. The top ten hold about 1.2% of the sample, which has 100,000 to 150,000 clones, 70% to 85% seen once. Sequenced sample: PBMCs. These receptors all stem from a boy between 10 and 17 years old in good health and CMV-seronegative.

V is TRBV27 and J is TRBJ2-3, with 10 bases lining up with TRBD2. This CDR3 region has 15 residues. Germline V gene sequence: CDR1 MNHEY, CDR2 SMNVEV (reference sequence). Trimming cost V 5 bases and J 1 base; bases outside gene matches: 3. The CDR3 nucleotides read TGTGCCAGCAGTAGCGGGAGGGTCCGCACAGATACGCAGTATTTT. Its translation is CASSSGRVRTDTQYF.

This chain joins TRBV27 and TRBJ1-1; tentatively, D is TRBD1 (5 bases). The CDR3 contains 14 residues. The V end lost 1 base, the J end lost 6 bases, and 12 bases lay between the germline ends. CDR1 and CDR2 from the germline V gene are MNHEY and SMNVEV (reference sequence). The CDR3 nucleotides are TGTGCCAGCAGTTTATGGGGCCGTGGGGCTGAAGCTTTCTTT. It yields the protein CASSLWGRGAEAFF.

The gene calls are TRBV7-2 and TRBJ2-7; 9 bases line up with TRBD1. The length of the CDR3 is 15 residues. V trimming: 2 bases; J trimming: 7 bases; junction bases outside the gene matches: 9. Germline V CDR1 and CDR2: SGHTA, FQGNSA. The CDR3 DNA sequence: TGTGCCAGCAGCTTATCGAGGACAGGGGTTGGGGAGCAGTACTTC. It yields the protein CASSLSRTGVGEQYF.

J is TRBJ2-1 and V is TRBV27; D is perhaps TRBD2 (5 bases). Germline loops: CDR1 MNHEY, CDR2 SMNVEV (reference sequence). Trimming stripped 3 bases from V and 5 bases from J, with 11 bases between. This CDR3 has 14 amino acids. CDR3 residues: CASSFGSMDNEQFF. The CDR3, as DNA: TGTGCCAGCAGTTTTGGGAGCATGGACAATGAGCAGTTCTTC.

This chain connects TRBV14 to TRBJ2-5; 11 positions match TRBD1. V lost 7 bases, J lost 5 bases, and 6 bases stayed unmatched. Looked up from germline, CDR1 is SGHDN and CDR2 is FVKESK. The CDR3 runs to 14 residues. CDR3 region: CASKRTGGLETQYF. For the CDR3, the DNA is TGTGCCAGCAAGAGGACAGGGGGCTTGGAGACCCAGTACTTC.